The 4 T cell receptor beta chains in this list originate from one sample, sequenced in a study of blood T cell repertoires in COVID-19 (dated by TCRdb to the early 2020s). Receptor libraries were prepared by the immunoSEQ multiplex PCR assay. TCRdb took over this immuneACCESS table, retaining in-frame rearrangements with V and J assigned. Such tables are incomplete; in checked studies, under half of the missing clones stem from an unresolved V gene, and the remainder is unexplained. The sample contains 80,000 to 95,000 clones, over 70% of them found a single time. The ten top clones hold approximately 4.4% of the sample. Specimen: peripheral blood. The receptors originated from a woman aged 45-65 years with acute or convalescent COVID-19.

This chain uses TRBV28 with TRBJ1-1; possible D gene TRBD1, 6 bases. The V end lost 6 bases, the J end lost 1 base, and 12 bases lay between the germline ends. The CDR3 has 14 residues. The germline V gene has CDR1 MDHEN and CDR2 SYDVKM. CDR3 DNA sequence: TGTGCCAGCAGAAGTCTACAGGGGAACACTGAAGCTTTCTTT. Its translation: CASRSLQGNTEAFF.

This chain links TRBV2 with TRBJ1-1; D remains ambiguous. Trimming stripped 11 bases from V and 5 bases from J, with 18 bases between. The CDR3 has 13 amino acids. The germline CDR1 and CDR2 sequences are SNHLY and FYNNEI. CDR3 sequence reads: CAFGSGVGTEAFF. DNA of the CDR3: TGTGCCTTCGGGAGCGGTGTGGGGACTGAAGCTTTCTTT. The variable domain in full, with the rest retrieved from reference TRBV2 and TRBJ1-1, is EPEVTQTPSHQVTQMGQEVILRCVPISNHLYFYWYRQILGQKVEFLVSFYNNEISEKSEIFDDQFSVERPDGSNFTLKIRSTKLEDSAMYFCAFGSGVGTEAFFGQGTRLTVV.

This chain links TRBV4-1 with TRBJ1-2; weak D call: TRBD1 (6 bases). V was pared by 3 bases and J by 4 bases, with 15 bases between. This CDR3 is 15 amino acids long. Looked up from germline, CDR1 is MGHRA and CDR2 is YSYEKL. CDR3 DNA: TGCGCCAGCAGCCAGCTAACAGGGTCGGGCTATGGCTACACCTTC. Translating it yields CASSQLTGSGYGYTF.

This chain links TRBV11-2 with TRBJ1-6, with unresolved D. Germline V gene sequence: CDR1 SGHAT, CDR2 FQNNGV. Trimming pared 0 bases from V and 7 bases from J, leaving 16 bases between. The CDR3 has 17 amino acids. The CDR3 DNA reads TGTGCCAGCAGCTTAGATAGGAATCAGGTGCCGAATTCACCCCTCCACTTT. Its protein product is CASSLDRNQVPNSPLHF. Combining the CDR3 with reference TRBV11-2 and TRBJ1-6 gives the whole variable domain EAGVAQSPRYKIIEKRQSVAFWCNPISGHATLYWYQQILGQGPKLLIQFQNNGVVDDSQLPKDRFSAERLKGVDSTLKIQPAKLEDSAVYLCASSLDRNQVPNSPLHFGNGTRLTVT.